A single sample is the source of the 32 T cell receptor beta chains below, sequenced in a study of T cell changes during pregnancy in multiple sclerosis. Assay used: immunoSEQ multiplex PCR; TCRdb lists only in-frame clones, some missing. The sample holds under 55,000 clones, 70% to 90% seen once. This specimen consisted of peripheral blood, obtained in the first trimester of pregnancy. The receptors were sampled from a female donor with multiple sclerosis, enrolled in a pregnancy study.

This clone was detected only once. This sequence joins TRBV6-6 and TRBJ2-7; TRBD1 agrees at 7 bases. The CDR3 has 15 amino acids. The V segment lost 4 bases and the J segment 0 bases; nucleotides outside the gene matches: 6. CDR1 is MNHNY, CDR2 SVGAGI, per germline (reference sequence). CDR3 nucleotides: TGTGCCAGCAGTTCATGGACAGGTCCCTCCTACGAGCAGTACTTC. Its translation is CASSSWTGPSYEQYF.

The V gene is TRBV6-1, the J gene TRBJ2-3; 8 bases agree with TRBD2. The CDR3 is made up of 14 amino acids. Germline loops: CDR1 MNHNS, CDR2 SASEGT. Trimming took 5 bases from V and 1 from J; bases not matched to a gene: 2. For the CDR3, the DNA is TGTGCCAGCAGTACAGCGGGGGGCACAGATACGCAGTATTTT. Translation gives CASSTAGGTDTQYF.

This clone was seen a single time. The CDR3 protein is CASSQAQLSTDTQYF. The CDR3 DNA sequence: TGCGCCAGCAGCCAAGCTCAACTTAGCACAGATACGCAGTATTTT. This sequence joins TRBV4-3 and TRBJ2-3; D ambiguous. The V end was cut by 1 base, the J end by 0 bases, with 8 bases between. CDR1 and CDR2 from the germline V gene are LGHNA and YSLEER. This CDR3 region has 15 residues.

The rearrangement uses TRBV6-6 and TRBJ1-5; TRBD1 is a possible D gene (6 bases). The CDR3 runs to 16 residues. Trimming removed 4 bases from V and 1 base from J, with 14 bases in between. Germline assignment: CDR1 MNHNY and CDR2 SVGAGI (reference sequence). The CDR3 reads CASSWTAVGSNQPQHF. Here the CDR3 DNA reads TGTGCCAGCAGTTGGACAGCTGTAGGGAGCAATCAGCCCCAGCATTTT.

The CDR3 DNA follows: TGTGCCAGTAGTTCTCGGGGACAGGCGCTCTATGGCTACACCTTC. Translated: CASSSRGQALYGYTF. The chain links TRBV19 to TRBJ1-2; 8 nucleotides align to TRBD1. The junction had 9 bases not matched to a gene; V was cut back by 5 bases and J by 4 bases. Germline V CDR1 and CDR2: LNHDA, SQIVND (reference sequence). The CDR3 is 15 amino acids.

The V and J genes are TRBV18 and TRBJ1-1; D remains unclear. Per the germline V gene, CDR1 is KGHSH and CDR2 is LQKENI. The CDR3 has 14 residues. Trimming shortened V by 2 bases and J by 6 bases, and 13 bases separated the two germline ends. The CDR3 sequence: CASSPRRGEAEAFF. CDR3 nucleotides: TGTGCCAGCTCACCAAGGCGGGGTGAGGCTGAAGCTTTCTTT.

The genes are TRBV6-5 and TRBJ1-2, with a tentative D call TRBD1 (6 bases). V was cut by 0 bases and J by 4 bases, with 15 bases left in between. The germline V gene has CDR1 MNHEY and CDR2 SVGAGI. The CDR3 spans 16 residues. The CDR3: CASSYSIGRGAYGYTF. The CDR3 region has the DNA TGTGCCAGCAGTTACTCGATTGGGAGGGGGGCCTATGGCTACACCTTC.

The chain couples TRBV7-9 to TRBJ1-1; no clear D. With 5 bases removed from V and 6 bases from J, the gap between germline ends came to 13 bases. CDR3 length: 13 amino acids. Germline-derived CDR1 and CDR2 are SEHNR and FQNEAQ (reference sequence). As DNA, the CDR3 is TGTGCCAGCAGCGAGGCGGCAGTTCCTGAAGCTTTCTTT. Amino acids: CASSEAAVPEAFF.

CDR3 region: CASSVTGSTTEAFF. The CDR3 nucleotides read TGTGCCAGCAGTGTAACAGGGTCGACCACTGAAGCTTTCTTT. The chain uses TRBV2 and TRBJ1-1; the D gene is possibly TRBD1 (6 bases). Germline V lookup: CDR1 SNHLY, CDR2 FYNNEI. V lost 4 bases, J lost 4 bases, and 13 bases lay in between. The CDR3 sequence is 14 residues long.

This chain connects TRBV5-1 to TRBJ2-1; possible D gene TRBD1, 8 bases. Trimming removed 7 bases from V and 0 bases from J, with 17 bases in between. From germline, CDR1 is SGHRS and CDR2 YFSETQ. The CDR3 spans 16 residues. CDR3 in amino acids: CASRQGAGDSYNEQFF. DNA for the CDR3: TGCGCCAGCCGCCAGGGGGCGGGGGACTCCTACAATGAGCAGTTCTTC.

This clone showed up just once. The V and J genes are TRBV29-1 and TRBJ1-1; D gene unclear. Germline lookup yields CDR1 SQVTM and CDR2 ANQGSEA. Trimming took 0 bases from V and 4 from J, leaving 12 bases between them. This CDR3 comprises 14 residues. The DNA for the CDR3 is TGCAGCGTTGAAGAGGAGGGAATGGGCACTGAAGCTTTCTTT. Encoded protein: CSVEEEGMGTEAFF.

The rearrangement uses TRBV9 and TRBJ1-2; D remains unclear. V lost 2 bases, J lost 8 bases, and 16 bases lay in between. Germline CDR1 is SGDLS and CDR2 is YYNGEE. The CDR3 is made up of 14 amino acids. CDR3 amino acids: CASSVTWERKGYTF. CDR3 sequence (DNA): TGTGCCAGCAGCGTCACCTGGGAGAGAAAAGGCTACACCTTC.

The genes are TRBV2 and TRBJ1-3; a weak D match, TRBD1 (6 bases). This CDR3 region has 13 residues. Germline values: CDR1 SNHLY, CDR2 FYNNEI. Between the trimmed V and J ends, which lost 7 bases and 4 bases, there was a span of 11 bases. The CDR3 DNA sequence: TGTGCCAGCAAACAGGACAGAGGAAACACCATATATTTT. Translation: CASKQDRGNTIYF.

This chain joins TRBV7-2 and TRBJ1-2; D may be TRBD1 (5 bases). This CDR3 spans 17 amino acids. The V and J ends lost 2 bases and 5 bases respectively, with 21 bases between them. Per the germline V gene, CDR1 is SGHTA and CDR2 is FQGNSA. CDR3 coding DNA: TGTGCCAGCAGCTTATTCGGCGGGGCTATCGCCCGGTATGGCTACACCTTC. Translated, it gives CASSLFGGAIARYGYTF.

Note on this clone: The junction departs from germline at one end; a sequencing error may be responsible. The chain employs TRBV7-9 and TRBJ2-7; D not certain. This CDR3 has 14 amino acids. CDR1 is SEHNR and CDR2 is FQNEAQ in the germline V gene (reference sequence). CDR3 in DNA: TGTGCCAGCAGTTTAGCAGTGGCCATCTACGAGCAGTACTTC. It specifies CASSLAVAIYEQYF. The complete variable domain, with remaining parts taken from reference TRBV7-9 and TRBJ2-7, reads DTGVSQNPRHKITKRGQNVTFRCDPISEHNRLYWYRQTLGQGPEFLTYFQNEAQLEKSRLLSDRFSAERPKGSFSTLEIQRTEQGDSAMYLCASSLAVAIYEQYFGPGTRLTVT.

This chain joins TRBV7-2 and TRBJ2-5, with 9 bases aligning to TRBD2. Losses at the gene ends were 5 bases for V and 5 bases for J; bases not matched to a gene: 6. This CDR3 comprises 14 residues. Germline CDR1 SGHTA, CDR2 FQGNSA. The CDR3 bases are TGTGCCAGCAGCCGCGGGGGGGCGATTGAGACCCAGTACTTC. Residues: CASSRGGAIETQYF.

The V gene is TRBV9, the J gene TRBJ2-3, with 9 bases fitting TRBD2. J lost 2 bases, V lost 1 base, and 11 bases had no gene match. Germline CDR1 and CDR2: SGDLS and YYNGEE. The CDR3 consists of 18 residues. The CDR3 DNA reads TGTGCCAGCAGCGTAAAGCTAGCGGGGCCATCCAACACAGATACGCAGTATTTT. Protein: CASSVKLAGPSNTDTQYF.

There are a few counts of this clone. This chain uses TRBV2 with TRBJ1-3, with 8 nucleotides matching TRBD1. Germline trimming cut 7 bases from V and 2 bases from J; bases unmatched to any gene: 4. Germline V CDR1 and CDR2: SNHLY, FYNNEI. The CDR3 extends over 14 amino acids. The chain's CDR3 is CASKDRGTGNTIYF. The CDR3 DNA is TGTGCCAGCAAAGACAGGGGTACTGGAAACACCATATATTTT. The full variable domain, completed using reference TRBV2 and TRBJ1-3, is EPEVTQTPSHQVTQMGQEVILRCVPISNHLYFYWYRQILGQKVEFLVSFYNNEISEKSEIFDDQFSVERPDGSNFTLKIRSTKLEDSAMYFCASKDRGTGNTIYFGEGSWLTVV.

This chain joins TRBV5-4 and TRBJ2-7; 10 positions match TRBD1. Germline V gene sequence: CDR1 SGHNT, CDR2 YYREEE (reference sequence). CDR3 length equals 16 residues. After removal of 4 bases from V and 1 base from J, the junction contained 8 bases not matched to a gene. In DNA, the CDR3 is TGTGCCAGCAGCCCTTCCGGACAGGGGGGTTCCTACGAGCAGTACTTC. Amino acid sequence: CASSPSGQGGSYEQYF.

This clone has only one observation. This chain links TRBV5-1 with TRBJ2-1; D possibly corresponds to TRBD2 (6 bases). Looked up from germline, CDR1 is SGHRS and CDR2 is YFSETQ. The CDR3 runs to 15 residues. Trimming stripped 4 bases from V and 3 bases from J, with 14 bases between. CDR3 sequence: CASSSRDFLYNEQFF. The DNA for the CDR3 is TGCGCCAGCAGCAGCCGGGACTTCCTCTACAATGAGCAGTTCTTC.

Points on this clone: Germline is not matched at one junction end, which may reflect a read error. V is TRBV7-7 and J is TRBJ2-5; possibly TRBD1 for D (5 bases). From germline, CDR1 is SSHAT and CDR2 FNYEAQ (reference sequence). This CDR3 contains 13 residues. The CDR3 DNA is TGTGCTAGCAGCTTTGGGGCCCAAGAGACCCAGTACTTC. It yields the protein CASSFGAQETQYF.

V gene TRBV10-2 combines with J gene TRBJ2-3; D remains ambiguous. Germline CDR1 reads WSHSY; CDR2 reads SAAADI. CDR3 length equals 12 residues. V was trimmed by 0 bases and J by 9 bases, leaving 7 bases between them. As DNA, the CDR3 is TGCGCCAGCAGTGAGTCGGCAGGCACGCAGTATTTT. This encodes CASSESAGTQYF.

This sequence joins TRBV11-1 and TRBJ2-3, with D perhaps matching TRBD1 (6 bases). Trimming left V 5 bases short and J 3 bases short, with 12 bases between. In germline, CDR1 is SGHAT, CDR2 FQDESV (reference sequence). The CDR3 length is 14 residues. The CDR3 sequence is CASSDRTETDTQYF. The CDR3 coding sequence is TGTGCCAGCAGCGACAGGACTGAAACAGATACGCAGTATTTT.

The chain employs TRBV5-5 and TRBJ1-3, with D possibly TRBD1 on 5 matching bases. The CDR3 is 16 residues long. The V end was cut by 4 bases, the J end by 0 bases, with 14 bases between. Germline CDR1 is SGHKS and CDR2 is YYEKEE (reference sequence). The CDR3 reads CASSRVGGTSGNTIYF. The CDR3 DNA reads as TGTGCCAGCAGCCGGGTGGGGGGGACCTCTGGAAACACCATATATTTT.

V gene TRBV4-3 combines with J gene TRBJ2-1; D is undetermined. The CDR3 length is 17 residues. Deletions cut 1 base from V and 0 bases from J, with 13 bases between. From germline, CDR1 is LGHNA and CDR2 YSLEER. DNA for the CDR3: TGCGCCAGCAGCCAAGGATTACAACAGAGCTCCTACAATGAGCAGTTCTTC. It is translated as CASSQGLQQSSYNEQFF.

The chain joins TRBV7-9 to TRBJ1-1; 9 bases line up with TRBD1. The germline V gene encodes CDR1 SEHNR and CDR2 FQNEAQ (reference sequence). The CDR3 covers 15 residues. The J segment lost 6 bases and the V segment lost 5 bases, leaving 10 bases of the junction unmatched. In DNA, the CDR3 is TGTGCCAGCAGCCCTGGGACAGGGTTCTTGGCTGAAGCTTTCTTT. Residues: CASSPGTGFLAEAFF.

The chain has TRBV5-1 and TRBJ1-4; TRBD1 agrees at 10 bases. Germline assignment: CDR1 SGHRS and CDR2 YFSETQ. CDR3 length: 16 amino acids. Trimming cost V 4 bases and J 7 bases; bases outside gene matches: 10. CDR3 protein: CASSAGAGTGAEKLFF. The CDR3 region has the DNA TGCGCCAGCAGCGCAGGAGCCGGGACAGGGGCTGAAAAACTGTTTTTT.

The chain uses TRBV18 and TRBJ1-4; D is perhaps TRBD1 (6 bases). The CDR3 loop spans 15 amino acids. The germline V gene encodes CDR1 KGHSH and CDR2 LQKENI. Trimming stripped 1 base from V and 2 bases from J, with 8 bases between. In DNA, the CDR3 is TGTGCCAGCTCACCACAGACAGGCACTAATGAAAAACTGTTTTTT. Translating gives CASSPQTGTNEKLFF.

The CDR3, as DNA: TGCGCCAGCAGACGATCGAAAAATTCAGGGCCGAAGGGCCCTGAAGCTTTCTTT. Translated, it gives CASRRSKNSGPKGPEAFF. The chain combines TRBV23-1 with TRBJ1-1, with D perhaps matching TRBD1 (5 bases). TRBV23-1 is recorded as an ORF, its role being uncertain. V was clipped by 6 bases and J by 6 bases, with 29 bases between them. This CDR3 region has 18 residues.

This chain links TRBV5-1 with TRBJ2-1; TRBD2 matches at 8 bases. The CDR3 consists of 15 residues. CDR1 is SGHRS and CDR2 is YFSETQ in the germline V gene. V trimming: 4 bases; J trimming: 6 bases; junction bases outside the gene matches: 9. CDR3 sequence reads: CASSPVGLAGNEQFF. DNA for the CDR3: TGCGCCAGCAGCCCCGTAGGTCTAGCGGGCAATGAGCAGTTCTTC.

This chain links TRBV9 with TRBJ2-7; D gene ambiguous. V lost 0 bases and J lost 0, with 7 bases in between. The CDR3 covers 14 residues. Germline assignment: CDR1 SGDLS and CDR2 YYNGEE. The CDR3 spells CASSVGDNSYEQYF. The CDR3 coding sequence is TGTGCCAGCAGCGTAGGCGACAACTCCTACGAGCAGTACTTC.

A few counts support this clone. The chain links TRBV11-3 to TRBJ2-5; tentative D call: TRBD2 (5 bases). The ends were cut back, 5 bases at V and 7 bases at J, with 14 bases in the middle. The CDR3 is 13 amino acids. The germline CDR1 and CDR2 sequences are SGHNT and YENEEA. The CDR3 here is CASSVSARGTQYF. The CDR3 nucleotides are TGTGCCAGCAGCGTTAGCGCTCGGGGGACCCAGTACTTC. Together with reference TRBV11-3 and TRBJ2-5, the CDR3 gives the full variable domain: EAGVVQSPRYKIIEKKQPVAFWCNPISGHNTLYWYLQNLGQGPELLIRYENEEAVDDSQLPKDRFSAERLKGVDSTLKIQPAELGDSAVYLCASSVSARGTQYFGPGTRLLVL.